This is a list of T cell receptor beta chains from one sample in a study of breast tumors, draining lymph nodes, adjacent tissues. TCRdb re-called the multiplex PCR reads through MiXCR, storing one row per CDR3 protein. The table lists about 230,000 distinct CDR3 sequences, about 30% of them singletons, with 1.4% in the top ten. The source material was axillary lymph node tissue. The source of these receptors is a female donor with breast cancer. Some clones in this sample may be carry-over from other donors' samples. The CDR3 runs from the conserved cysteine through the conserved F or W. A D gene is named only where the DNA matches it firmly. Clone sizes are given selectively: once, few, many, or a class where the clone is expanded.

j_call clone_size v_call d_call cdr3_aa cdr3_nt
TRBJ2-1 many TRBV5-1 TRBD2 CASRSPGTSASNEQFF TGCGCCAGCAGATCGCCCGGGACTAGCGCTTCCAATGAGCAGTTCTTC
TRBJ1-6 NA TRBV15 TRBD1 CATSRDRGRNSPLHF TGTGCCACCAGCAGAGACAGGGGGCGGAATTCACCCCTCCACTTT
TRBJ2-2 once TRBV2 NA CASTRQETGGELFF TGTGCCAGCACAAGACAAGAAACGGGCGGGGAGCTGTTTTTT
TRBJ2-2 many TRBV14 NA CASSQSKGLSGELFF TGTGCCAGCAGCCAGTCGAAGGGATTGTCCGGGGAGCTGTTTTTT
TRBJ1-6 many TRBV7-9 NA CASSSQPVSNSPLHF TGTGCCAGCAGCTCGCAGCCTGTCTCTAATTCACCCCTCCACTTT
TRBJ1-6 many TRBV6-5 NA CASSPRRASPLHF TGTGCCAGCAGTCCCAGAAGGGCATCACCCCTCCACTTT
TRBJ2-5 NA TRBV20-1 NA CSARRAGQEPQYF TGCAGTGCTAGGAGGGCAGGCCAGGAGCCCCAGTACTTC
TRBJ2-7 many TRBV12-3/TRBV12-4 TRBD1 CASSSGQGAVRVEQYF TGTGCCAGCAGTTCAGGACAGGGGGCCGTCAGGGTCGAGCAGTACTTC
TRBJ1-3 NA TRBV9 NA CASSVLGDAGNTIYF TGTGCCAGCAGCGTCCTCGGGGATGCTGGAAACACCATATATTTT
TRBJ2-4 many TRBV20-1 TRBD2 CSARGPSSSGRRNIQYF TGCAGTGCTAGAGGTCCTTCGTCTAGCGGGAGGAGAAACATTCAGTACTTC
TRBJ2-7 NA TRBV5-1 NA CAGSYCGQKTYEQYF TGCGCCGGCAGCTACTGCGGGCAGAAGACCTACGAGCAGTACTTC
TRBJ2-1 NA TRBV11-2 TRBD1 CASSPQGQGGIGNEQFF TGTGCCAGCAGCCCTCAGGGACAGGGGGGCATTGGGAATGAGCAGTTCTTC
TRBJ2-4 many TRBV19 NA CASIGPGVQNIQYF TGTGCCAGTATCGGCCCGGGAGTCCAAAACATTCAGTACTTC
TRBJ1-4 few TRBV28 TRBD1 CASSPPGTAATNEKLFF TGTGCCAGCTCACCACCGGGGACAGCAGCAACTAATGAAAAACTGTTTTTT
TRBJ2-7 many TRBV20-1 TRBD2 CSASTSGISYEQYF TGCAGTGCTTCGACTAGCGGGATCTCCTACGAGCAGTACTTC
TRBJ2-7 many TRBV20-1 NA CSAEGETYEQYF TGCAGTGCTGAGGGAGAGACCTACGAGCAGTACTTC
TRBJ2-3 NA TRBV5-1 TRBD2 CASSHTSKLAGGDTDTQYF TGCGCCAGCAGCCACACTTCAAAACTAGCGGGAGGGGACACAGATACGCAGTATTTT
TRBJ2-2 many TRBV20-1 TRBD2 CSARLAGTGELFF TGCAGTGCTAGACTAGCGGGCACCGGGGAGCTGTTTTTT
TRBJ2-2 many TRBV19 NA CASSMPGVNTGELFF TGTGCCAGTAGTATGCCCGGGGTGAACACCGGGGAGCTGTTTTTT
TRBJ2-1 NA TRBV6-5 TRBD1 CASSSSRQGLGEQFF TGTGCCAGCAGTTCCTCGCGACAGGGGTTGGGTGAGCAGTTCTTC
TRBJ2-4 many TRBV3-1 NA CASSQGTGASDIQYF TGTGCCAGCAGCCAAGGGACCGGGGCATCGGACATTCAGTACTTC
TRBJ2-7 NA TRBV6-5 TRBD2 CASSHWGGPISGNYEQYF TGTGCCAGCAGTCATTGGGGGGGACCGATTAGCGGGAACTACGAGCAGTACTTC